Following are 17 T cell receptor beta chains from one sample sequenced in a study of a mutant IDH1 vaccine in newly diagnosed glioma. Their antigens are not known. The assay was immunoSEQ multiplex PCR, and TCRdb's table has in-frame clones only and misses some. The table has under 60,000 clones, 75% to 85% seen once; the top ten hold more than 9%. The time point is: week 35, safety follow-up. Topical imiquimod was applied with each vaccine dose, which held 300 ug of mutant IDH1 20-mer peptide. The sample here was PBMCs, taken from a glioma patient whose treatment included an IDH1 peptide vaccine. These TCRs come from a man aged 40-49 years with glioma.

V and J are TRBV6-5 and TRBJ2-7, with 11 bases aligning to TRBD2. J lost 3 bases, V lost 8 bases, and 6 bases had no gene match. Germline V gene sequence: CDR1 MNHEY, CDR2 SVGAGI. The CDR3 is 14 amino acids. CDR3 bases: TGTGCCAGCTCCGAGGGACTAGCGGACTACGAGCAGTACTTC. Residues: CASSEGLADYEQYF.

The CDR3 region is CASSLADSSTDTQYF. The CDR3 coding sequence is TGTGCCAGCAGCTTAGCAGACAGTAGCACAGATACGCAGTATTTT. The chain has TRBV7-2 and TRBJ2-3, with D tentatively TRBD1 (5 bases). Trimming removed 0 bases at V and 0 bases at J, with 7 bases between. The CDR3 is 15 residues long. Looked up from germline, CDR1 is SGHTA and CDR2 is FQGNSA.

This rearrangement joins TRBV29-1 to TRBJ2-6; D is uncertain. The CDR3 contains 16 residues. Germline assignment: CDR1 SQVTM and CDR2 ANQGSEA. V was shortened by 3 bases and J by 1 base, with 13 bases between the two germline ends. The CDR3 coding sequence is TGCAGCGTTGAGCCCCTGGATGCATCTGGGGCCAACGTCCTGACTTTC. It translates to CSVEPLDASGANVLTF.

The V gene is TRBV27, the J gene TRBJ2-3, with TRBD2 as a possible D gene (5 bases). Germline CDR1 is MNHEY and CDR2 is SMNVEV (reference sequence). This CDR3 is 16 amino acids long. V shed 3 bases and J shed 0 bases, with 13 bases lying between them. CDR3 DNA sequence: TGTGCCAGCAGTTTGACTACTGCGACTAGCACAGATACGCAGTATTTT. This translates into CASSLTTATSTDTQYF.

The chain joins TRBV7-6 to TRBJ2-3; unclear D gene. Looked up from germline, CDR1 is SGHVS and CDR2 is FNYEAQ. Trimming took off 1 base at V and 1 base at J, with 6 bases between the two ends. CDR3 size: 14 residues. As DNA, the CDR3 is TGTGCCAGCAGCTTAGATACGGGCACAGATACGCAGTATTTT. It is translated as CASSLDTGTDTQYF.

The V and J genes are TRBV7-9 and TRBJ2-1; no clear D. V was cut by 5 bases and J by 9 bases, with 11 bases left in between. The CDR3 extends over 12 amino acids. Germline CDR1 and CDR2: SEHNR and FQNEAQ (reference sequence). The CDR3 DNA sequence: TGTGCCAGCAGCCTTTTCGCCGGTGAGCAGTTCTTC. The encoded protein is CASSLFAGEQFF.

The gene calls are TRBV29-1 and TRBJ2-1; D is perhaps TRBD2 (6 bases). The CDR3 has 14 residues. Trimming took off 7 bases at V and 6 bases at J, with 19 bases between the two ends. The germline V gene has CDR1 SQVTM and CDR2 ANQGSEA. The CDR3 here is CSAQGSGRGNEQFF. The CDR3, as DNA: TGCAGCGCCCAGGGTAGCGGCCGGGGCAATGAGCAGTTCTTC.

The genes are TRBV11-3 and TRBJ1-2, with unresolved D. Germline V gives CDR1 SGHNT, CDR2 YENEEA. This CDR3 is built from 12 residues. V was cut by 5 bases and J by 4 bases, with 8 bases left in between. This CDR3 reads CASSRVGYGYTF. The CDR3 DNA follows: TGTGCCAGCAGCCGGGTTGGCTATGGCTACACCTTC.

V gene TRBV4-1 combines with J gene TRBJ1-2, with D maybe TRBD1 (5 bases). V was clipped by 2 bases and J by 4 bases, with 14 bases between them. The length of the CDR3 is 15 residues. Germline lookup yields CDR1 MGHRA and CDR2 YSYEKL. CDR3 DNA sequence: TGCGCCAGCAGCCAATCGGGACCGACGGGCTATGGCTACACCTTC. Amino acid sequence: CASSQSGPTGYGYTF.

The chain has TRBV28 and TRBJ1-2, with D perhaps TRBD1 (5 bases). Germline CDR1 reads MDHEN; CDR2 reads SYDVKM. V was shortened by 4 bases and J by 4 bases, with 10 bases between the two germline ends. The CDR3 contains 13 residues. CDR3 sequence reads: CASSSTALYGYTF. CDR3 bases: TGTGCCAGCAGTTCGACAGCCCTCTATGGCTACACCTTC.

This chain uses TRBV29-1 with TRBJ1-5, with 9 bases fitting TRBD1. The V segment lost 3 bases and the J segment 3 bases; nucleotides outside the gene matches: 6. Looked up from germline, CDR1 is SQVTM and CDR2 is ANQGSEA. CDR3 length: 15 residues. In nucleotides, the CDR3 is TGCAGCGTTGAGCTGACAGGGGGGCCCAATCAGCCCCAGCATTTT. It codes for CSVELTGGPNQPQHF. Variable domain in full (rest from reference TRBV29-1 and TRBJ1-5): SAVISQKPSRDICQRGTSLTIQCQVDSQVTMMFWYRQQPGQSLTLIATANQGSEATYESGFVIDKFPISRPNLTFSTLTVSNMSPEDSSIYLCSVELTGGPNQPQHFGDGTRLSIL.

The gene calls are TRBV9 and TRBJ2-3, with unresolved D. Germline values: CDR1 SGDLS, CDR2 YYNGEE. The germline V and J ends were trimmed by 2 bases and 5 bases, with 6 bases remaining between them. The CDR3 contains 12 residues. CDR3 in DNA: TGTGCCAGCAGCGTGAGAGAAGATACGCAGTATTTT. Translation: CASSVREDTQYF.

CDR3 sequence reads: CASSIRLAGLTDTQYF. The CDR3 DNA reads as TGTGCCAGTAGTATAAGGCTAGCGGGCCTCACAGATACGCAGTATTTT. The V and J genes are TRBV19 and TRBJ2-3; 8 bases fit TRBD2. Unmatched junction bases numbered 6, after V lost 2 bases and J lost 2 bases. The CDR3 totals 16 residues. Germline CDR1 is LNHDA and CDR2 is SQIVND (reference sequence).

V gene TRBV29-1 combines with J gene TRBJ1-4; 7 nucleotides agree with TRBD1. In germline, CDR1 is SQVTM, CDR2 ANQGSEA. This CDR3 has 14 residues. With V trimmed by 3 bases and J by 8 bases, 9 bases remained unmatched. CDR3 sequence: CSVEIGGAEEKLFF. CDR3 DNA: TGCAGCGTTGAGATAGGGGGCGCCGAGGAAAAACTGTTTTTT. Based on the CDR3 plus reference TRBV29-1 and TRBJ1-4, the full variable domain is SAVISQKPSRDICQRGTSLTIQCQVDSQVTMMFWYRQQPGQSLTLIATANQGSEATYESGFVIDKFPISRPNLTFSTLTVSNMSPEDSSIYLCSVEIGGAEEKLFFGSGTQLSVL.

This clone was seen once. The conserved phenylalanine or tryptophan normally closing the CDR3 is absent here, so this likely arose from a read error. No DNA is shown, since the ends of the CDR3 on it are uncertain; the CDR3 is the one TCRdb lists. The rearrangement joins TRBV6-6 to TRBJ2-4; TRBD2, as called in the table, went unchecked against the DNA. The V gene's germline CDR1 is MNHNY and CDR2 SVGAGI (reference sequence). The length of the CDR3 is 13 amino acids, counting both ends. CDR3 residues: CASSDLGLAGWSL.

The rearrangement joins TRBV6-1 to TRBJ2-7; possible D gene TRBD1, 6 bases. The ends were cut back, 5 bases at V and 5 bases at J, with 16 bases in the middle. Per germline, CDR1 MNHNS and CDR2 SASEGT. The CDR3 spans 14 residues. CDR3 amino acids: CASSSYRESNEQYV. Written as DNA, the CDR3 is TGTGCCAGCAGTTCCTACAGGGAGTCCAACGAGCAGTACGTC.

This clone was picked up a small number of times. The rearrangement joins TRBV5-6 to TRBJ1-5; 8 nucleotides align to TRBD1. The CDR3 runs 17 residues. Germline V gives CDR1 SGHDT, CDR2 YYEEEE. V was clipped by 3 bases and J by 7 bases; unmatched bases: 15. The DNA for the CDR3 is TGTGCCAGCAGCTCCCAAGGACAGGGAGGGCTGAAGCAGCCCCAGCATTTT. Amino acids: CASSSQGQGGLKQPQHF.